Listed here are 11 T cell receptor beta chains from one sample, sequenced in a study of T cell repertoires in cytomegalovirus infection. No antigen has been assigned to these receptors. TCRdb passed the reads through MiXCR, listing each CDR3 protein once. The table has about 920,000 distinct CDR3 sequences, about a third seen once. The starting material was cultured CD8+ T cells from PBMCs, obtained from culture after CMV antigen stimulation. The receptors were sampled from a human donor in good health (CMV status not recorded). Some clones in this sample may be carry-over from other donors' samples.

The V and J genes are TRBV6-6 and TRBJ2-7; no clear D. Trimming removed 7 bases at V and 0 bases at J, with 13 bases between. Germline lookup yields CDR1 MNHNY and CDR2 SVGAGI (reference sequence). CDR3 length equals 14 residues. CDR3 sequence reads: CASTPHVGSYEQYV. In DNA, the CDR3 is TGTGCCAGCACCCCCCACGTTGGCTCCTACGAGCAGTACGTC.

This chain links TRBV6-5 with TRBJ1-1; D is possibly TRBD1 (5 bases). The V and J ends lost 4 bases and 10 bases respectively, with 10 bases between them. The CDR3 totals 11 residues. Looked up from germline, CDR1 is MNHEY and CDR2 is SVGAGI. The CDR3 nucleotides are TGTGCCAGCAGTTTGGGGGAGGTAGCTTTCTTT. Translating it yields CASSLGEVAFF.

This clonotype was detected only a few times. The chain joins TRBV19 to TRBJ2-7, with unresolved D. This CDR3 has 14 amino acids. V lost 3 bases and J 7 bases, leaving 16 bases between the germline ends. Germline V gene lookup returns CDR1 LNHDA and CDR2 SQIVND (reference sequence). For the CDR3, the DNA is TGTGCCAGTAGTATCTTTGCCAAGATGGGGGAGCAGTACTTC. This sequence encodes CASSIFAKMGEQYF.

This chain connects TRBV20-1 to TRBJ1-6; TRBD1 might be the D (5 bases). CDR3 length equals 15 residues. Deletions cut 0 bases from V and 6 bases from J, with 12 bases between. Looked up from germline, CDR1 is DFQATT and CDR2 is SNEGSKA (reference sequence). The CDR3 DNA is TGCAGTGCTAGAGATATCGGGGCAGCTAATTCACCCCTCCACTTT. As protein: CSARDIGAANSPLHF.

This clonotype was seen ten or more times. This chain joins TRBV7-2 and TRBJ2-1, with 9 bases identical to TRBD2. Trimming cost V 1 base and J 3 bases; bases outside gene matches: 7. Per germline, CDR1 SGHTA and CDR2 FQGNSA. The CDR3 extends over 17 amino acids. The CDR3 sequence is CASSLVRRGGVYNEQFF. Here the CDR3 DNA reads TGTGCCAGCAGCTTAGTGCGGCGGGGGGGGGTCTACAATGAGCAGTTCTTC. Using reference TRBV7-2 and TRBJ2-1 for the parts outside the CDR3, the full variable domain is GAGVSQSPSNKVTEKGKDVELRCDPISGHTALYWYRQSLGQGLEFLIYFQGNSAPDKSGLPSDRFSAERTGGSVSTLTIQRTQQEDSAVYLCASSLVRRGGVYNEQFFGPGTRLTVL.

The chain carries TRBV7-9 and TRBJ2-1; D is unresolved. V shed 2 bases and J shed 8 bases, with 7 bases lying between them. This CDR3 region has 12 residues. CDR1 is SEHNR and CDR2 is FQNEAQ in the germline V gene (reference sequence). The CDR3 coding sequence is TGTGCCAGCAGCTTACTCTCGGATGAGCAGTTCTTC. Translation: CASSLLSDEQFF.

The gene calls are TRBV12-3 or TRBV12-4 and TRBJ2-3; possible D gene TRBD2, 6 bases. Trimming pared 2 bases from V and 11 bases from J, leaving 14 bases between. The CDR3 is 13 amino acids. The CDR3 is CASSLIAADVQYF. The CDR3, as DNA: TGTGCCAGCAGTTTAATAGCGGCAGATGTGCAGTATTTT.

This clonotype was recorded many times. Here the CDR3 DNA reads TGCAGTGCTGAGAAGTGGGGACAGGGGGACAATCAGCCCCAGCATTTT. Its protein product is CSAEKWGQGDNQPQHF. The rearrangement uses TRBV20-1 and TRBJ1-5, with TRBD1 identical over 11 bases. J gave up 3 bases and V 5 bases, and 9 bases lay outside the gene matches. CDR3 size: 16 residues. Germline CDR1 reads DFQATT; CDR2 reads SNEGSKA (reference sequence).

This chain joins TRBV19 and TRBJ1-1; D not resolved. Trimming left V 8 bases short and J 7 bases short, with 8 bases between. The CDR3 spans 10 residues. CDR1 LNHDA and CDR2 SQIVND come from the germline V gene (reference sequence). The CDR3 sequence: CASGIFEAFF. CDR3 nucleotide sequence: TGTGCCAGTGGAATTTTTGAAGCTTTCTTT.

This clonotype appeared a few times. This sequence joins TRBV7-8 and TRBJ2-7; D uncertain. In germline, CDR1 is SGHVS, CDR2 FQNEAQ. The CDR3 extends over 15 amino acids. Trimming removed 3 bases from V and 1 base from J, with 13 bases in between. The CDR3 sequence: CASSFQALGSYEQYF. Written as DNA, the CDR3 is TGTGCCAGCAGCTTCCAGGCCCTAGGATCCTACGAGCAGTACTTC.

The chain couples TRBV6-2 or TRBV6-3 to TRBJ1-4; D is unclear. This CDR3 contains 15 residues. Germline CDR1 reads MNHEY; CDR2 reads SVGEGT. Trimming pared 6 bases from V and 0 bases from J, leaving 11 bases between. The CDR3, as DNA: TGTGCCAGCAGGGACCCTGGAGCAACTAATGAAAAACTGTTTTTT. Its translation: CASRDPGATNEKLFF.